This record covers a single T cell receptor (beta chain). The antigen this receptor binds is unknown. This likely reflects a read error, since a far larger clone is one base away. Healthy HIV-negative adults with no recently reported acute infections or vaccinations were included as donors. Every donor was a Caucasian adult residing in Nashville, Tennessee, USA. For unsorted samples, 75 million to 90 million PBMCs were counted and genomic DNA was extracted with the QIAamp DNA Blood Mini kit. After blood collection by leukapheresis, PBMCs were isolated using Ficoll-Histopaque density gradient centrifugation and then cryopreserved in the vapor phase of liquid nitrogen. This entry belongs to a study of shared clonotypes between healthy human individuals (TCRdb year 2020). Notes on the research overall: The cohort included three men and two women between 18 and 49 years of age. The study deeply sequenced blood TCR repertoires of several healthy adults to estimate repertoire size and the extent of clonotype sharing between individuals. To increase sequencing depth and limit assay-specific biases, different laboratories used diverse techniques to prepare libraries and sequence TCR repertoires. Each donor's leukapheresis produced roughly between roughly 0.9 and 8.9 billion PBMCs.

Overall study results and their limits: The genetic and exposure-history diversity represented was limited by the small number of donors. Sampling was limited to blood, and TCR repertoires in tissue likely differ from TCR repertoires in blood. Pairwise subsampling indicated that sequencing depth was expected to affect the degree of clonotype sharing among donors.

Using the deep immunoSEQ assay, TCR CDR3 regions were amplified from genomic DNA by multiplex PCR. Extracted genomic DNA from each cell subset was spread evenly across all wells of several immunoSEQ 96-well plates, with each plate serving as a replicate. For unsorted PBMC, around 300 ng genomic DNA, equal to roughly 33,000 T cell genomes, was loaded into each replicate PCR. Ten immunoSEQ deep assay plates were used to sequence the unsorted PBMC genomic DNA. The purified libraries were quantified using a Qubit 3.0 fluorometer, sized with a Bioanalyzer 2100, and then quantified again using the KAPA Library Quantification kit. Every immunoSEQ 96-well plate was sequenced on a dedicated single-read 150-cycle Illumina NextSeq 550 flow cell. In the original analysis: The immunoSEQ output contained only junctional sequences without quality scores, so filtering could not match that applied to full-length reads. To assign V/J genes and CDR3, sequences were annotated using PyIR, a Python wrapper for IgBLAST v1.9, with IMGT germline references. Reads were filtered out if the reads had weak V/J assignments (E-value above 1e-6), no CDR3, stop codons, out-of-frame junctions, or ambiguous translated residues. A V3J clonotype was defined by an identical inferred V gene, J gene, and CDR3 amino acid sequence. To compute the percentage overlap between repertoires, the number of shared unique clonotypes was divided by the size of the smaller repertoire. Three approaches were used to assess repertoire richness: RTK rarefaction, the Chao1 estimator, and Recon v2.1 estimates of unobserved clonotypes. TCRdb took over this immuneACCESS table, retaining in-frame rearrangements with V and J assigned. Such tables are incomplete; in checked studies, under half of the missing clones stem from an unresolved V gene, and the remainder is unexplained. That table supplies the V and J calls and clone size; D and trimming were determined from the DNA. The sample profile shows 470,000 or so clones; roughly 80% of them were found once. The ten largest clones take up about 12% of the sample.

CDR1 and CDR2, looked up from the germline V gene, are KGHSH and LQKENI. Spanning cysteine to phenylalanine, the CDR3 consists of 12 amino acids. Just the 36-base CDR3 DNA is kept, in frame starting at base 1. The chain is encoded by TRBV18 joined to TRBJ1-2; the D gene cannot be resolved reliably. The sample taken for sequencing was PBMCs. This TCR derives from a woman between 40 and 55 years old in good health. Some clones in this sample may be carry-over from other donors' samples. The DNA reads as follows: TGTGCCAGCTCACCACCAGACTATGGCTACGCCTTC. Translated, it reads CASSPPDYGYAF.